Below are 8 T cell receptor beta chains sequenced from a single sample in a study of PD-L1 blockade in urothelial cancer. Repertoires were generated with immunoSEQ multiplex PCR, while TCRdb's copy carries only in-frame clones and drops some. In the table there are about 40,000 clones, around 83% of which are singletons. This specimen was PBMCs, taken around atezolizumab (anti-PD-L1) treatment. The source of these receptors is a man in his 60s with urothelial cancer.

The rearrangement uses TRBV2 and TRBJ1-3, with D perhaps TRBD1 (6 bases). The CDR3 sequence is 16 residues long. Germline CDR1 and CDR2: SNHLY and FYNNEI. Deletions cut 3 bases from V and 4 bases from J, with 16 bases between. CDR3: CASSDMGHLSGNTIYF. CDR3 DNA: TGTGCCAGCAGTGATATGGGACACTTATCAGGAAACACCATATATTTT.

This clone was detected only a few times. V and J are TRBV29-1 and TRBJ1-1; D gene uncertain. The CDR3 totals 13 residues. With 6 bases removed from V and 0 bases from J, the gap between germline ends came to 11 bases. Germline V gene sequence: CDR1 SQVTM, CDR2 ANQGSEA. Here the CDR3 reads CSVLTQLNTEAFF. For the CDR3, the DNA is TGCAGCGTCTTGACACAGCTGAACACTGAAGCTTTCTTT.

The chain joins TRBV5-6 to TRBJ2-7; weak D call: TRBD2 (5 bases). Trimming took off 2 bases at V and 3 bases at J, with 15 bases between the two ends. Germline values: CDR1 SGHDT, CDR2 YYEEEE. The CDR3 is made up of 15 amino acids. CDR3 coding DNA: TGTGCCAGCAGCTTTGGGTGGCCTAGCAACTACGAGCAGTACTTC. It codes for CASSFGWPSNYEQYF.

V is TRBV7-9 and J is TRBJ1-2; 10 positions match TRBD1. The germline gives CDR1 SEHNR, CDR2 FQNEAQ (reference sequence). V gave up 5 bases and J gave up 4 bases; unmatched junction bases: 4. The CDR3 consists of 14 residues. CDR3 in DNA: TGTGCCAGCAGCCCCGGGACAGGGGCCTATGGCTACACCTTC. It yields the protein CASSPGTGAYGYTF.

The V gene is TRBV11-1, the J gene TRBJ1-6; weak D call: TRBD1 (6 bases). CDR1 and CDR2 from the germline V gene are SGHAT and FQDESV (reference sequence). Trimming cost V 5 bases and J 10 bases, with 15 bases left between them. This CDR3 is 14 amino acids long. DNA for the CDR3: TGTGCCAGCAGCCCAGGGAATGGGGGCTCACCCCTCCACTTT. This translates into CASSPGNGGSPLHF.

J is TRBJ1-4 and V is TRBV11-2; D unclear. Germline CDR1 is SGHAT and CDR2 is FQNNGV. The CDR3 length is 15 residues. V dropped 6 bases and J dropped 7 bases, with 18 bases sitting between them. The CDR3 region is CASSYGWREGEKLFF. In DNA, the CDR3 is TGTGCCAGCAGTTACGGGTGGAGGGAAGGTGAAAAACTGTTTTTT.

This chain's CDR3 is CAISESLAGDTQYF. The CDR3 DNA sequence: TGTGCCATCAGTGAGAGTCTAGCAGGAGATACGCAGTATTTT. The rearrangement links TRBV10-3 to TRBJ2-3; possible D gene TRBD2, 5 bases. Trimming removed 2 bases at V and 5 bases at J, with 11 bases between. This CDR3 has 14 amino acids. Per germline, CDR1 ENHRY and CDR2 SYGVKD.

The chain carries TRBV7-8 and TRBJ2-3; D may be TRBD1 (5 bases). The V gene's germline CDR1 is SGHVS and CDR2 FQNEAQ. This CDR3 is 15 amino acids long. V was shortened by 2 bases and J by 2 bases, with 11 bases between the two germline ends. The CDR3 DNA reads TGTGCCAGCAGCTTAAGTCAGGGCTTCACAGATACGCAGTATTTT. Encoded protein: CASSLSQGFTDTQYF.